The 29 T cell receptor beta chains listed next were all sequenced from one sample in a study of PD-1 blockade in classical Hodgkin lymphoma. Every single patient, without exception, relapsed after autologous stem cell transplantation, and brentuximab vedotin exposure varied. Magnetic negative selection was used to purify CD4+ T cells from PBMCs that had been thawed. TCRdb's table, derived via immunoSEQ multiplex PCR, lists solely in-frame clones and lacks some. The data hold tens of thousands of clones, with over 75% observed a single time. The sample in question was CD4+ T cells from blood, obtained at baseline. The receptors stem from a human donor with classical Hodgkin lymphoma.

This chain uses TRBV11-3 with TRBJ2-6, with D maybe TRBD2 (5 bases). With 0 bases removed from V and 2 bases from J, the gap between germline ends came to 5 bases. This CDR3 is built from 15 residues. In germline, CDR1 is SGHNT, CDR2 YENEEA. The CDR3 loop is CASSLDGAGANVLTF. The CDR3 nucleotides read TGTGCCAGCAGCTTAGACGGGGCTGGGGCCAACGTCCTGACTTTC.

V usage is TRBV28 and J usage is TRBJ2-4; possibly TRBD2 for D (5 bases). Germline CDR1 MDHEN, CDR2 SYDVKM. V dropped 2 bases and J dropped 0 bases, with 14 bases sitting between them. The CDR3 contains 17 residues. Here the CDR3 DNA reads TGTGCCAGCAGTTTAGCGGCGGGTGGGATAGCCAAAAACATTCAGTACTTC. Residues: CASSLAAGGIAKNIQYF.

V gene TRBV7-2 combines with J gene TRBJ1-2, with 9 bases lining up with TRBD1. Germline loops: CDR1 SGHTA, CDR2 FQGNSA. The CDR3 sequence is 13 residues long. Trimming cost V 5 bases and J 4 bases; bases outside gene matches: 2. CDR3 DNA sequence: TGTGCCAGCAGCCAGACAGGGGGCTATGGCTACACCTTC. Residues: CASSQTGGYGYTF.

CDR3 nucleotides: TGCAGCGTCGATACAGGGGGCAAGTCAGATACGCAGTATTTT. Translation gives CSVDTGGKSDTQYF. The genes are TRBV29-1 and TRBJ2-3; 9 positions agree with TRBD1. This CDR3 has 14 residues. Germline CDR1 and CDR2: SQVTM and ANQGSEA. Germline trimming cut 6 bases from V and 4 bases from J; bases unmatched to any gene: 8.

This chain uses TRBV2 with TRBJ2-7; TRBD1 matches at 7 bases. Germline CDR1 is SNHLY and CDR2 is FYNNEI. Losses at the gene ends were 8 bases for V and 2 bases for J; bases not matched to a gene: 6. The CDR3 is 13 residues long. CDR3 protein: CASRWDRTYEQYF. In DNA form, the CDR3 reads TGTGCCAGCCGGTGGGACAGAACCTACGAGCAGTACTTC. The full variable domain, its missing parts supplied by reference TRBV2 and TRBJ2-7, is EPEVTQTPSHQVTQMGQEVILRCVPISNHLYFYWYRQILGQKVEFLVSFYNNEISEKSEIFDDQFSVERPDGSNFTLKIRSTKLEDSAMYFCASRWDRTYEQYFGPGTRLTVT.

This chain links TRBV11-1 with TRBJ2-3; D gene uncertain. CDR3 length: 15 amino acids. The germline V and J ends were trimmed by 3 bases and 2 bases, with 12 bases remaining between them. Germline V gene data show CDR1 as SGHAT and CDR2 as FQDESV (reference sequence). CDR3 amino acids: CASSFFQQTTDTQYF. The CDR3 DNA reads as TGTGCCAGCAGCTTCTTTCAACAGACCACAGATACGCAGTATTTT.

The chain joins TRBV6-4 to TRBJ2-6; no clear D. Trimming took 5 bases from V and 0 from J, leaving 8 bases between them. The CDR3 sequence is 15 residues long. Germline values: CDR1 MRHNA, CDR2 SNTAGT. The CDR3 DNA follows: TGTGCCAGCAGTAATGACCACTCTGGGGCCAACGTCCTGACTTTC. Its translation: CASSNDHSGANVLTF.

The chain links TRBV5-4 to TRBJ1-4; 7 bases agree with TRBD1. CDR3 length: 13 amino acids. Germline-derived CDR1 and CDR2 are SGHNT and YYREEE (reference sequence). The ends lost 4 bases at V and 10 bases at J; junction bases unmatched: 7. The CDR3 protein is CASSPDRVGKLFF. The CDR3 nucleotides read TGTGCCAGCAGCCCCGACAGGGTAGGAAAACTGTTTTTT.

The rearrangement joins TRBV27 to TRBJ2-1; 14 nucleotides match TRBD2. J lost 2 bases, V lost 6 bases, and 9 bases had no gene match. From germline, CDR1 is MNHEY and CDR2 SMNVEV (reference sequence). The CDR3 is 18 residues long. CDR3 nucleotides: TGTGCCAGCAGCACCACGGGACTAGCGGGAGCCCCCTACAATGAGCAGTTCTTC. Its protein is CASSTTGLAGAPYNEQFF.

The chain joins TRBV6-5 to TRBJ2-3; 10 bases line up with TRBD2. V lost 2 bases and J lost 3; bases outside the gene matches: 2. The CDR3 totals 15 residues. In germline, CDR1 is MNHEY, CDR2 SVGAGI. Written as DNA, the CDR3 is TGTGCCAGCAGTTACGAACTAGCGGGAACAGATACGCAGTATTTT. Residues: CASSYELAGTDTQYF.

The chain links TRBV10-3 to TRBJ2-7; D is ambiguous. CDR1 and CDR2 from the germline V gene are ENHRY and SYGVKD. The CDR3 totals 12 residues. Trimming pared 4 bases from V and 4 bases from J, leaving 8 bases between. The CDR3 bases are TGTGCCATCAGTGGGTTGGGGTACGAGCAGTACTTC. Translating it yields CAISGLGYEQYF.

This clone has a single count. The V gene is TRBV28, the J gene TRBJ2-7, with 15 bases matching TRBD2. Looked up from germline, CDR1 is MDHEN and CDR2 is SYDVKM. CDR3 length: 16 amino acids. V shed 5 bases, J shed 6 bases, and the junction held 8 bases outside the gene matches. The CDR3 sequence: CASSRRTSGRGGEQYF. The DNA of the CDR3 is TGTGCCAGCAGTCGAAGGACTAGCGGGAGGGGTGGCGAGCAGTACTTC.

This clone was seen a handful of times. This chain joins TRBV27 and TRBJ2-2, with D uncertain. CDR3 length equals 15 residues. The germline CDR1 and CDR2 sequences are MNHEY and SMNVEV (reference sequence). V was trimmed by 7 bases and J by 3 bases, leaving 15 bases between them. The CDR3: CASNVQKHHTGELFF. CDR3 sequence (DNA): TGTGCCAGCAACGTTCAAAAGCACCACACCGGGGAGCTGTTTTTT.

The chain recombines TRBV19 with TRBJ2-4; D is unclear. Trimming left V 0 bases short and J 2 bases short, with 11 bases between. Per the germline V gene, CDR1 is LNHDA and CDR2 is SQIVND (reference sequence). The CDR3 contains 16 residues. CDR3 sequence reads: CASSIEARTTKNIQYF. The CDR3 DNA reads as TGTGCCAGTAGTATAGAGGCGAGAACGACCAAAAACATTCAGTACTTC.

The genes are TRBV5-4 and TRBJ2-7; a possible D gene is TRBD1 (6 bases). Deletions cut 0 bases from V and 3 bases from J, with 10 bases between. CDR1 is SGHNT and CDR2 is YYREEE in the germline V gene (reference sequence). The CDR3 loop spans 14 amino acids. This chain's CDR3 is CASSLEQGYYEQYF. The CDR3 DNA reads as TGTGCCAGCAGCTTGGAACAGGGCTACTACGAGCAGTACTTC.

This chain uses TRBV11-2 with TRBJ2-2, with D possibly TRBD1 on 6 matching bases. This CDR3 is built from 16 residues. CDR1 and CDR2 (germline): SGHAT, FQNNGV. The ends were cut back, 0 bases at V and 0 bases at J, with 8 bases in the middle. CDR3 loop: CASSLDRGANTGELFF. The CDR3 coding sequence is TGTGCCAGCAGCTTAGACAGGGGCGCGAACACCGGGGAGCTGTTTTTT.

This chain joins TRBV27 and TRBJ2-3; D unresolved. Per the germline V gene, CDR1 is MNHEY and CDR2 is SMNVEV (reference sequence). V was cut by 4 bases and J by 2 bases, with 4 bases left in between. The CDR3 contains 12 residues. CDR3 DNA sequence: TGTGCCAGCAGTTCTACCACAGATACGCAGTATTTT. This translates into CASSSTTDTQYF.

The gene calls are TRBV29-1 and TRBJ2-1, with D possibly matching TRBD2 (5 bases). V shed 5 bases and J shed 0 bases, with 14 bases lying between them. Germline values: CDR1 SQVTM, CDR2 ANQGSEA. The CDR3 is made up of 15 amino acids. CDR3 DNA: TGCAGCGTTTGGACCGAGCGGAGCTCCTACAATGAGCAGTTCTTC. The encoded protein is CSVWTERSSYNEQFF.

The chain recombines TRBV11-3 with TRBJ2-4; 8 bases map to TRBD2. Looked up from germline, CDR1 is SGHNT and CDR2 is YENEEA. This CDR3 comprises 13 residues. The junction had 3 bases not matched to a gene; V was cut back by 0 bases and J by 11 bases. The CDR3 DNA sequence: TGTGCCAGCAGCTTAGATCCAGCGGGGGTTCAGTACTTC. Its translation is CASSLDPAGVQYF.

V is TRBV10-3 and J is TRBJ2-7, with 7 bases lining up with TRBD2. V dropped 3 bases and J dropped 5; count of bases not matched to a gene: 7. This CDR3 contains 14 residues. Germline loops: CDR1 ENHRY, CDR2 SYGVKD. The CDR3 DNA sequence: TGTGCCATCAGTGAAGGGAGGGGACTGAACGAGCAGTACTTC. Translated, it gives CAISEGRGLNEQYF.

J is TRBJ2-1 and V is TRBV4-2; D is ambiguous. CDR1 LGHNA and CDR2 YNFKEQ come from the germline V gene. The CDR3 has 15 amino acids. V lost 3 bases and J 8 bases, leaving 17 bases between the germline ends. CDR3 nucleotides: TGTGCCAGCAGCCACGGTTCCTTGGATGTGGATGAGCAGTTCTTC. It yields the protein CASSHGSLDVDEQFF.

The table lists this clone with a few counts. The rearrangement joins TRBV19 to TRBJ2-7; 11 bases match TRBD1. This CDR3 has 15 amino acids. V shed 4 bases, J shed 3 bases, and the junction held 5 bases outside the gene matches. The germline V gene encodes CDR1 LNHDA and CDR2 SQIVND (reference sequence). Here the CDR3 DNA reads TGTGCCAGTAGTACTCCGGGACAGGGGGTCTACGAGCAGTACTTC. Translating it yields CASSTPGQGVYEQYF.

This chain connects TRBV19 to TRBJ2-1; 7 bases are shared with TRBD2. V was pared by 3 bases and J by 7 bases, with 9 bases of the junction left unmatched. The CDR3 totals 15 residues. CDR1 LNHDA and CDR2 SQIVND come from the germline V gene (reference sequence). CDR3 nucleotides: TGTGCCAGTAGTATGGGGGGGAATAGCAGGAATGAGCAGTTCTTC. Protein: CASSMGGNSRNEQFF.

The rearrangement uses TRBV19 and TRBJ2-3; 7 nucleotides match TRBD1. Germline V gene lookup returns CDR1 LNHDA and CDR2 SQIVND (reference sequence). V dropped 0 bases and J dropped 5; count of bases not matched to a gene: 8. This CDR3 has 16 residues. The CDR3 sequence is CASSIDRSGGRDTQYF. CDR3 in DNA: TGTGCCAGTAGTATAGATCGGTCAGGGGGTAGAGATACGCAGTATTTT. Supplemented by reference TRBV19 and TRBJ2-3, the full variable domain reads DGGITQSPKYLFRKEGQNVTLSCEQNLNHDAMYWYRQDPGQGLRLIYYSQIVNDFQKGDIAEGYSVSREKKESFPLTVTSAQKNPTAFYLCASSIDRSGGRDTQYFGPGTRLTVL.

This chain joins TRBV29-1 and TRBJ1-5; 9 positions match TRBD1. This CDR3 has 14 amino acids. V lost 4 bases to trimming and J lost 4 bases; unmatched junction nucleotides: 5. From germline, CDR1 is SQVTM and CDR2 ANQGSEA. CDR3 coding DNA: TGCAGCGTTGGGGTTGGACAGGGGAATCAGCCCCAGCATTTT. This codes for CSVGVGQGNQPQHF.

The rearrangement joins TRBV2 to TRBJ2-1; 14 nucleotides line up with TRBD2. Trimming removed 7 bases from V and 10 bases from J; junction bases left unmatched: 9. CDR1 and CDR2 (germline): SNHLY, FYNNEI. The CDR3 spans 15 residues. The CDR3 loop reads CASTDGTSGSWEQFF. CDR3 bases: TGTGCCAGCACCGACGGGACTAGCGGGAGCTGGGAGCAGTTCTTC. Variable domain in full (rest from reference TRBV2 and TRBJ2-1): EPEVTQTPSHQVTQMGQEVILRCVPISNHLYFYWYRQILGQKVEFLVSFYNNEISEKSEIFDDQFSVERPDGSNFTLKIRSTKLEDSAMYFCASTDGTSGSWEQFFGPGTRLTVL.

The chain links TRBV7-9 to TRBJ2-1; D might be TRBD2 (6 bases). In germline, CDR1 is SEHNR, CDR2 FQNEAQ (reference sequence). V lost 2 bases and J lost 6, with 14 bases in between. The CDR3 length is 15 residues. In nucleotides, the CDR3 is TGTGCCAGCAGCTTACCCTACAGACTAGGCAATGAGCAGTTCTTC. Amino acids: CASSLPYRLGNEQFF.

The chain's CDR3 is CSVERVTGNTEAFF. The CDR3 bases are TGCAGCGTTGAGAGGGTCACCGGGAACACTGAAGCTTTCTTT. The V and J genes are TRBV29-1 and TRBJ1-1; D remains ambiguous. There are 14 residues in the CDR3. From germline, CDR1 is SQVTM and CDR2 ANQGSEA. V lost 3 bases to trimming and J lost 1 base, with 12 bases between them.

The V gene is TRBV5-1, the J gene TRBJ1-2; D is unresolved. Trimming pared 2 bases from V and 8 bases from J, leaving 22 bases between. Germline V CDR1 and CDR2: SGHRS, YFSETQ. This CDR3 has 16 residues. The CDR3 loop reads CASSFNEVVGAAGYTF. The CDR3 DNA reads as TGCGCCAGCAGCTTTAACGAGGTTGTCGGCGCGGCGGGCTACACCTTC.